This entry lists 18 T cell receptor beta chains sequenced from one sample in a study of blood T cell repertoires in COVID-19. TCRdb keeps only in-frame clones here, not all; method: immunoSEQ multiplex PCR. The data contain 130,000 or so clones, more than 75% of them singletons. Sequencing was carried out using peripheral blood. These receptors were collected from a man in his 70s with active COVID-19.

This sequence joins TRBV24-1 and TRBJ1-2, with D tentatively TRBD1 (5 bases). Trimming pared 4 bases from V and 7 bases from J, leaving 12 bases between. There are 13 residues in the CDR3. Germline-derived CDR1 and CDR2 are KGHDR and SFDVKD. CDR3 protein: CATSEAGPSGYTF. CDR3 DNA: TGTGCCACCAGTGAGGCGGGACCTAGTGGCTACACCTTC.

The chain couples TRBV7-3 to TRBJ1-5, with D hard to call. V was clipped by 2 bases and J by 5 bases, with 7 bases between them. This CDR3 region has 13 residues. Germline CDR1 and CDR2: SGHTA and FQGTGA. CDR3 residues: CASSLGPDQPQHF. CDR3 nucleotides: TGTGCCAGCAGCTTAGGCCCCGATCAGCCCCAGCATTTT.

In DNA form, the CDR3 reads TGTGCCAGTAGTGCGGCTGGCAGCCTTACCTACGAGCAGTACTTC. Its translation is CASSAAGSLTYEQYF. The rearrangement joins TRBV19 to TRBJ2-7; D not resolved. V gave up 5 bases and J gave up 2 bases, with 16 bases separating them. CDR3 length: 15 amino acids. In germline, CDR1 is LNHDA, CDR2 SQIVND (reference sequence).

The CDR3 nucleotides are TGTGCCAGCAGCCCGATGACTTTAGCGGGAGACTACGAGCAGTACTTC. It specifies CASSPMTLAGDYEQYF. This chain links TRBV7-2 with TRBJ2-7; TRBD2 agrees at 9 bases. CDR3 size: 16 residues. Looked up from germline, CDR1 is SGHTA and CDR2 is FQGNSA. V shed 5 bases, J shed 3 bases, and the junction held 11 bases outside the gene matches.

The chain has TRBV12-5 and TRBJ1-1, with D unclear. In germline, CDR1 is LGHNT, CDR2 FRNRAP. This CDR3 has 11 amino acids. V was trimmed by 5 bases and J by 6 bases, leaving 7 bases between them. The chain's CDR3 is CASGRGPEAFF. The CDR3 DNA is TGTGCTAGTGGTCGCGGGCCTGAAGCTTTCTTT.

As for this clone: One junction end does not reproduce the germline sequence, and a read error may be involved. The V and J genes are TRBV27 and TRBJ1-2; the D is unclear. CDR3 length: 14 residues. CDR1 MNHEY and CDR2 SMNVEV come from the germline V gene (reference sequence). This chain's CDR3 is CASSFLSGSGGCTF. The CDR3 DNA follows: TGTGCCAGCAGTTTCCTTTCGGGGAGCGGTGGCTGCACCTTC.

The chain couples TRBV2 to TRBJ2-4; a weak D match, TRBD2 (6 bases). Trimming removed 6 bases at V and 6 bases at J, with 18 bases between. The CDR3 is 15 residues long. Germline CDR1 and CDR2: SNHLY and FYNNEI. CDR3 sequence (DNA): TGTGCCAGCAGAGGCGCGGGCGGGGCGGTAAACATTCAGTACTTC. It is translated as CASRGAGGAVNIQYF.

The CDR3 loop is CASRGQPNTEAFF. CDR3 nucleotides: TGTGCCAGCAGAGGACAACCGAACACTGAAGCTTTCTTT. The chain combines TRBV28 with TRBJ1-1; maybe TRBD1 (5 bases). CDR3 length: 13 residues. The germline CDR1 and CDR2 sequences are MDHEN and SYDVKM. Trimming took off 6 bases at V and 1 base at J, with 9 bases between the two ends.

The V and J genes are TRBV24-1 and TRBJ2-1, with TRBD1 identical over 7 bases. Germline CDR1 and CDR2: KGHDR and SFDVKD. CDR3 length: 13 amino acids. V shed 9 bases, J shed 5 bases, and the junction held 6 bases outside the gene matches. CDR3 nucleotides: TGTGCCACCGCTCCAACAGGGGACAATGAGCAGTTCTTC. Encoded protein: CATAPTGDNEQFF.

This clone was seen once. The V gene is TRBV7-2, the J gene TRBJ2-1; the match to TRBD1 covers 8 bases. The V gene's germline CDR1 is SGHTA and CDR2 FQGNSA. The V gene end was trimmed by 4 bases and the J gene end by 6 bases; junction bases not matched to a gene: 11. The CDR3 sequence is 16 residues long. Written as DNA, the CDR3 is TGTGCCAGCAGCTCAGCCGGGGACAGGATGGTCAATGAGCAGTTCTTC. Translating gives CASSSAGDRMVNEQFF.

The J gene is TRBJ2-1, the V gene TRBV19; perhaps TRBD2 as D (6 bases). The CDR3 consists of 14 residues. Trimming shortened V by 6 bases and J by 4 bases, and 13 bases separated the two germline ends. Looked up from germline, CDR1 is LNHDA and CDR2 is SQIVND (reference sequence). As DNA, the CDR3 is TGTGCCAGTAGCGCGGGACGCAAATACAATGAGCAGTTCTTC. Its translation is CASSAGRKYNEQFF.

This sequence joins TRBV6-5 and TRBJ1-4, with 8 positions matching TRBD1. The CDR3 is 15 residues long. Losses at the gene ends were 6 bases for V and 3 bases for J; bases not matched to a gene: 6. Germline V gene lookup returns CDR1 MNHEY and CDR2 SVGAGI. The CDR3 protein is CASSQTGAPNEKLFF. The CDR3 DNA follows: TGTGCCAGCAGCCAGACAGGGGCCCCTAATGAAAAACTGTTTTTT.

This clone occurred once. The chain joins TRBV30 to TRBJ2-7, with TRBD1 identical over 7 bases. J gave up 0 bases and V 0 bases, and 2 bases lay outside the gene matches. The CDR3 has 14 amino acids. Germline V gene data show CDR1 as GTSNPN and CDR2 as SVGIG (reference sequence). The CDR3 DNA reads TGTGCCTGGAGTGTAAAGGGGGCCTCCTACGAGCAGTACTTC. Protein sequence: CAWSVKGASYEQYF.

The chain combines TRBV18 with TRBJ2-1; 7 bases fit TRBD1. The germline gives CDR1 KGHSH, CDR2 LQKENI. CDR3 length: 15 residues. V shed 6 bases, J shed 3 bases, and the junction held 8 bases outside the gene matches. DNA for the CDR3: TGTGCCAGCTCCTCTCCGGGACAGTACTACAATGAGCAGTTCTTC. Amino acids: CASSSPGQYYNEQFF.

This clone has a single count. The chain uses TRBV10-2 and TRBJ1-1; a weak D match, TRBD1 (6 bases). This CDR3 spans 14 amino acids. From germline, CDR1 is WSHSY and CDR2 SAAADI. V was pared by 6 bases and J by 0 bases, with 11 bases between. The CDR3 reads CASRSQGVNTEAFF. CDR3 DNA: TGCGCCAGCAGATCACAGGGTGTGAACACTGAAGCTTTCTTT.

J is TRBJ1-2 and V is TRBV6-1; the D gene is possibly TRBD1 (5 bases). CDR3 size: 18 residues. V was cut by 2 bases and J by 0 bases, with 19 bases left in between. Germline CDR1 is MNHNS and CDR2 is SASEGT. The CDR3 is CASSEKKGDYLANYGYTF. DNA of the CDR3: TGTGCCAGCAGTGAAAAGAAAGGGGACTACCTAGCTAACTATGGCTACACCTTC.

Here the CDR3 reads CASSPGGYGYEQYF. The DNA for the CDR3 is TGTGCCAGCAGCCCCGGGGGGTATGGCTACGAGCAGTACTTC. The V call is TRBV5-6, the J call TRBJ2-7; 7 bases are a match to TRBD2. V lost 4 bases and J lost 3; bases outside the gene matches: 7. The CDR3 runs to 14 residues. Germline V gene data show CDR1 as SGHDT and CDR2 as YYEEEE.

This sequence joins TRBV18 and TRBJ2-1, with D tentatively TRBD1 (6 bases). This CDR3 spans 13 amino acids. Germline V gene lookup returns CDR1 KGHSH and CDR2 LQKENI. The germline V and J ends were trimmed by 5 bases and 4 bases, with 9 bases remaining between them. The chain's CDR3 is CASSLDRYNEQFF. The CDR3 nucleotides read TGTGCCAGCTCATTGGACAGATACAATGAGCAGTTCTTC.